One and the same sample provided the 27 T cell receptor beta chains below, sequenced in a study of T cell changes during pregnancy in multiple sclerosis. TCRdb keeps only in-frame clones here, not all; method: immunoSEQ multiplex PCR. This table has about 68,000 clones, about 90% appearing once. Sequencing used peripheral blood, obtained in the second trimester of pregnancy. These receptors all stem from a female donor in good health, enrolled as a control in a pregnancy study.

The chain combines TRBV14 with TRBJ2-5; the D gene is possibly TRBD2 (5 bases). Trimming took 3 bases from V and 2 from J, leaving 19 bases between them. The CDR3 has 17 amino acids. The germline CDR1 and CDR2 sequences are SGHDN and FVKESK. CDR3 region: CASSHVAGLTVQETQYF. CDR3 in DNA: TGTGCCAGCAGCCACGTGGCGGGCTTAACGGTACAAGAGACCCAGTACTTC.

This chain joins TRBV29-1 and TRBJ1-2, with D perhaps matching TRBD1 (5 bases). V was clipped by 6 bases and J by 8 bases, with 22 bases between them. Germline loops: CDR1 SQVTM, CDR2 ANQGSEA. The CDR3 spans 14 residues. CDR3 residues: CSVNEVQGGGGYTF. In DNA, the CDR3 is TGCAGCGTCAATGAGGTTCAGGGCGGTGGGGGCTACACCTTC.

CDR3 residues: CASSGTPEDTQYF. The CDR3 DNA sequence: TGTGCCAGCAGCGGGACACCTGAGGATACGCAGTATTTT. V and J are TRBV6-4 and TRBJ2-3; TRBD1 might be the D (6 bases). The CDR3 is 13 residues long. Trimming stripped 6 bases from V and 6 bases from J, with 13 bases between. CDR1 is MRHNA and CDR2 is SNTAGT in the germline V gene.

The V call is TRBV7-2, the J call TRBJ2-3; TRBD2 aligns across 9 bases. Trimming cost V 5 bases and J 1 base; bases outside gene matches: 4. CDR1 and CDR2 (germline): SGHTA, FQGNSA. This CDR3 region has 15 residues. CDR3 coding DNA: TGTGCCAGCAGCCATTTAGCGGGGGGCACAGATACGCAGTATTTT. Its protein product is CASSHLAGGTDTQYF.

The gene calls are TRBV4-3 and TRBJ2-1; no definite D call. The germline V gene encodes CDR1 LGHNA and CDR2 YSLEER. V was cut by 0 bases and J by 0 bases, with 6 bases left in between. The CDR3 runs to 15 residues. CDR3 residues: CASSQDRVSYNEQFF. The DNA of the CDR3 is TGCGCCAGCAGCCAAGATAGAGTCTCCTACAATGAGCAGTTCTTC.

CDR3 nucleotides: TGTGCCAGCAGCTTGACTAGCGGGAGGGTCAATGAGCAGTTCTTC. Amino acid sequence: CASSLTSGRVNEQFF. This chain uses TRBV5-6 with TRBJ2-1, with 13 positions matching TRBD2. The CDR3 length is 15 residues. The germline gives CDR1 SGHDT, CDR2 YYEEEE. V trimming: 1 base; J trimming: 6 bases; junction bases outside the gene matches: 1. Filled out from reference TRBV5-6 and TRBJ2-1, the complete variable domain reads DAGVTQSPTHLIKTRGQQVTLRCSPKSGHDTVSWYQQALGQGPQFIFQYYEEEERQRGNFPDRFSGHQFPNYSSELNVNALLLGDSALYLCASSLTSGRVNEQFFGPGTRLTVL.

This clone has a single count. This rearrangement joins TRBV7-9 to TRBJ2-7; D unresolved. Germline CDR1 reads SEHNR; CDR2 reads FQNEAQ (reference sequence). CDR3 length: 13 amino acids. Trimming pared 6 bases from V and 1 base from J, leaving 10 bases between. The CDR3 reads CASSSTLSYEQYF. The CDR3 DNA reads TGTGCCAGCAGTAGTACCCTTTCCTACGAGCAGTACTTC.

The CDR3 sequence: CASSDSISNTEAFF. CDR3 nucleotides: TGTGCCAGCTCTGACAGTATTTCGAACACTGAAGCTTTCTTT. The chain carries TRBV18 and TRBJ1-1; a weak D match, TRBD1 (5 bases). CDR1 and CDR2 from the germline V gene are KGHSH and LQKENI. Trimming pared 6 bases from V and 1 base from J, leaving 12 bases between. This CDR3 is built from 14 residues. Full variable domain (missing parts from reference TRBV18 and TRBJ1-1): NAGVMQNPRHLVRRRGQEARLRCSPMKGHSHVYWYRQLPEEGLKFMVYLQKENIIDESGMPKERFSAEFPKEGPSILRIQQVVRGDSAAYFCASSDSISNTEAFFGQGTRLTVV.

This clone was detected only once. The V call is TRBV25-1, the J call TRBJ1-2; no firm D call. The CDR3 loop spans 13 amino acids. Trimming removed 2 bases from V and 9 bases from J, with 13 bases in between. Germline CDR1 reads MGHDK; CDR2 reads SYGVNS. The CDR3 DNA sequence: TGTGCCAGCAGTGAAGAACTCACAGAGTGCTACACCTTC. Amino acid sequence: CASSEELTECYTF.

V is TRBV30 and J is TRBJ2-1, with TRBD2 matching 9 bases. V gave up 2 bases and J gave up 7 bases; unmatched junction bases: 12. CDR3 length equals 16 residues. Germline CDR1 is GTSNPN and CDR2 is SVGIG (reference sequence). Here the CDR3 DNA reads TGTGCCTGGAGTCTCGGGGTTAGCGGGAGCAGAAATGAGCAGTTCTTC. It codes for CAWSLGVSGSRNEQFF.

CDR3 DNA sequence: TGTGCCAGCAGTCCCCTGGACCGGGGAGATACGCAGTATTTT. Translated: CASSPLDRGDTQYF. This chain uses TRBV27 with TRBJ2-3, with TRBD2 as a possible D gene (5 bases). This CDR3 has 14 amino acids. V dropped 5 bases and J dropped 5 bases, with 14 bases sitting between them. Germline loops: CDR1 MNHEY, CDR2 SMNVEV (reference sequence).

The chain uses TRBV2 and TRBJ2-7; D is unclear. This CDR3 has 11 amino acids. Germline V gene sequence: CDR1 SNHLY, CDR2 FYNNEI. The V end was cut by 7 bases, the J end by 0 bases, with 4 bases between. Here the CDR3 reads CASKSSYEQYF. The CDR3 DNA reads TGTGCCAGCAAGAGCTCCTACGAGCAGTACTTC.

This clone was recorded a few times. The CDR3 here is CAIKAGQGTGTEAFF. The CDR3 DNA is TGTGCCATCAAGGCGGGACAGGGCACGGGCACTGAAGCTTTCTTT. J is TRBJ1-1 and V is TRBV10-3; TRBD1 agrees at 9 bases. CDR1 and CDR2 (germline): ENHRY, SYGVKD. V lost 7 bases and J lost 4; bases outside the gene matches: 10. This CDR3 has 15 amino acids.

This sequence joins TRBV30 and TRBJ2-1, with 7 positions matching TRBD2. The junction had 3 bases not matched to a gene; V was cut back by 2 bases and J by 5 bases. Germline lookup yields CDR1 GTSNPN and CDR2 SVGIG (reference sequence). The length of the CDR3 is 13 residues. CDR3 protein: CAWSSGTNNEQFF. Written as DNA, the CDR3 is TGTGCCTGGAGTTCCGGGACTAACAATGAGCAGTTCTTC.

The rearrangement joins TRBV7-2 to TRBJ2-7, with no clear D. CDR3 size: 12 residues. V was clipped by 3 bases and J by 6 bases, with 9 bases between them. Germline CDR1 and CDR2: SGHTA and FQGNSA. DNA for the CDR3: TGTGCCAGCAGCTTTCCTCCAGGCGAGCAGTACTTC. Translating gives CASSFPPGEQYF. The variable domain in full, with the rest retrieved from reference TRBV7-2 and TRBJ2-7, is GAGVSQSPSNKVTEKGKDVELRCDPISGHTALYWYRQSLGQGLEFLIYFQGNSAPDKSGLPSDRFSAERTGGSVSTLTIQRTQQEDSAVYLCASSFPPGEQYFGPGTRLTVT.

This clone appeared a single time. The genes are TRBV21-1 and TRBJ1-4; the table's D call of TRBD1 was not tested on the DNA. TRBV21-1 is a listed pseudogene. This CDR3 region has 16 residues. DNA for the CDR3: TGTGCCAGCAGCAGACCAGACAGGCCTCCCCCCGAAAAACTGTTTTTT. Translated, it gives CASSRPDRPPPEKLFF.

This clone appeared a single time. J is TRBJ2-6 and V is TRBV15; TRBD1 might be the D (5 bases). With 0 bases removed from V and 0 bases from J, the gap between germline ends came to 6 bases. CDR1 LNHNV and CDR2 YYDKDF come from the germline V gene (reference sequence). The CDR3 has 16 residues. The CDR3 DNA is TGTGCCACCAGCAGAGATCAGGGCTCTGGGGCCAACGTCCTGACTTTC. This codes for CATSRDQGSGANVLTF.

V gene TRBV7-9 combines with J gene TRBJ2-1; 7 bases match TRBD1. The V segment lost 1 base and the J segment 1 base; nucleotides outside the gene matches: 1. The CDR3 is 15 residues long. Germline V gene sequence: CDR1 SEHNR, CDR2 FQNEAQ (reference sequence). The chain's CDR3 is CASSLGTGSYNEQFF. CDR3 coding DNA: TGTGCCAGCAGCTTAGGGACAGGTTCCTACAATGAGCAGTTCTTC.

A single count supports this clone. This chain uses TRBV9 with TRBJ2-3; the match to TRBD2 covers 14 bases. Trimming removed 4 bases from V and 0 bases from J; junction bases left unmatched: 7. This CDR3 region has 18 residues. Germline V lookup: CDR1 SGDLS, CDR2 YYNGEE. The CDR3 loop is CASSPGTSGGLSTDTQYF. CDR3 coding DNA: TGTGCCAGCAGCCCGGGGACTAGCGGGGGACTTAGCACAGATACGCAGTATTTT.

The V call is TRBV27, the J call TRBJ2-1, with 7 positions matching TRBD2. This CDR3 is 10 amino acids long. V was pared by 8 bases and J by 15 bases, with 7 bases of the junction left unmatched. Germline loops: CDR1 MNHEY, CDR2 SMNVEV (reference sequence). The CDR3, as DNA: TGTGCCAGCCGGGCGGGAGTTTGGTTCTTC. Translation gives CASRAGVWFF.

The rearrangement joins TRBV19 to TRBJ2-7, with 11 bases aligning to TRBD2. J gave up 4 bases and V 5 bases, and 7 bases lay outside the gene matches. This CDR3 region has 15 residues. Looked up from germline, CDR1 is LNHDA and CDR2 is SQIVND (reference sequence). The DNA of the CDR3 is TGTGCCAGTAGTGTTGACGGGACTAGCGGTTACGAGCAGTACTTC. Protein product: CASSVDGTSGYEQYF.

The chain combines TRBV9 with TRBJ2-3, with a weak D call TRBD2 (5 bases). CDR1 and CDR2 (germline): SGDLS, YYNGEE. V lost 7 bases to trimming and J lost 4 bases, with 16 bases between them. The CDR3 totals 14 residues. The CDR3: CASAPFSVADTQYF. The CDR3 DNA reads TGTGCCAGCGCCCCGTTTAGCGTCGCAGATACGCAGTATTTT.

The chain links TRBV27 to TRBJ2-1; 12 bases fit TRBD2. This CDR3 is 15 amino acids long. V trimming: 3 bases; J trimming: 11 bases; junction bases outside the gene matches: 8. CDR1 MNHEY and CDR2 SMNVEV come from the germline V gene (reference sequence). CDR3 coding DNA: TGTGCCAGCAGTTTTACCGGGACTAGCGGGTCCCAGCAGTTCTTC. The encoded protein is CASSFTGTSGSQQFF.

The genes are TRBV28 and TRBJ1-2; 7 bases are shared with TRBD1. Unmatched junction bases numbered 14, after V lost 7 bases and J lost 3 bases. The CDR3 runs to 16 residues. The germline gives CDR1 MDHEN, CDR2 SYDVKM. The CDR3 sequence: CASTLGTRTGDYGYTF. The DNA of the CDR3 is TGTGCCAGCACCTTGGGTACCCGGACAGGCGACTATGGCTACACCTTC.

The chain joins TRBV14 to TRBJ1-2, with D unresolved. This CDR3 has 14 residues. Germline V lookup: CDR1 SGHDN, CDR2 FVKESK. V was cut by 5 bases and J by 7 bases, with 17 bases left in between. CDR3 in amino acids: CASSSTNRFSGYTF. The CDR3 DNA sequence: TGTGCCAGCAGCTCGACAAACCGGTTTAGTGGCTACACCTTC.

The chain uses TRBV4-3 and TRBJ2-1, with 12 bases aligning to TRBD2. CDR3 size: 17 residues. V was clipped by 0 bases and J by 2 bases; unmatched bases: 2. The V gene's germline CDR1 is LGHNA and CDR2 YSLEER. The CDR3 DNA reads TGCGCCAGCAGCCAAGATGGACTAGCGGGACCCTACAATGAGCAGTTCTTC. This translates into CASSQDGLAGPYNEQFF.

As DNA, the CDR3 is TGTGCCAGCAGTGAAGGGCTAGCGGGGGGCACAGATACGCAGTATTTT. It translates to CASSEGLAGGTDTQYF. The V gene is TRBV2, the J gene TRBJ2-3; 10 bases match TRBD2. Germline V gene sequence: CDR1 SNHLY, CDR2 FYNNEI. The V segment lost 1 base and the J segment 1 base; nucleotides outside the gene matches: 2. CDR3 size: 16 residues.